This T cell receptor (beta chain) was captured by sequencing in a study of T cell responses to AZD1222 COVID-19 vaccine. Study observations and caveats: Of spike-specific TCRs, nearly half reportedly target regions left unmutated in variants.

Method: immunoSEQ multiplex PCR; TCRdb's copy keeps in-frame clones and lacks some. Among about 170,000 clones, 80% to 95% were seen once, and the ten largest hold around 1.7%. Points on this clone: The antigen is unknown.

Germline-derived CDR1 and CDR2 are SGHTA and FQGTGA. The CDR3 covers 14 residues. J was trimmed by 5 bases and V by 5 bases; bases with no gene match: 7. The source material was peripheral blood, sampled on day 0 of AZD1222 vaccination. The rearrangement uses TRBV7-3 and TRBJ2-5; the match to TRBD1 covers 8 bases. The sequence was collected from an adult in good health. In DNA form, the CDR3 reads TGTGCCAGCAGCGCACAGGGGGGAAGGGAGACCCAGTACTTC. It encodes CASSAQGGRETQYF.